This is a list of T cell receptor beta chains from one sample in a study of T cell repertoires in cytomegalovirus infection. A single record per CDR3 protein comes from TCRdb applying MiXCR to the reads. The repertoire holds approximately 180,000 distinct CDR3 sequences, with approximately 19% as singletons. What was sequenced was PBMCs. The receptor set was obtained from a human donor in good health (CMV status not recorded). Some clones in this sample may be carry-over from other donors' samples. Both conserved end residues are part of each CDR3. The order of the fields is CDR3 protein, V gene, D gene, clone size. D genes are given only for firm matches. The listing skips clone size in some rows; elsewhere it reads once, few, many or a size class.

CDR3aa: CASTDLITGESEAFF
v_gene: TRBV11-1
d_gene: TRBD1
abundance: many

CDR3aa: CASSLIKGDSEQFF
v_gene: TRBV4-1
d_gene: NA
abundance: NA

CDR3aa: CASSEGLGRSNTEAFF
v_gene: TRBV2
d_gene: NA
abundance: many

CDR3aa: CASSQGGTVAEQFF
v_gene: TRBV12-3/TRBV12-4
d_gene: NA
abundance: NA

CDR3aa: CASSNRGGQPQHF
v_gene: TRBV7-2
d_gene: TRBD1
abundance: many

CDR3aa: CASSSPDGYNEQFF
v_gene: TRBV12-3/TRBV12-4
d_gene: NA
abundance: NA

CDR3aa: CASSLPDRTEAFF
v_gene: TRBV12-3/TRBV12-4
d_gene: NA
abundance: many

CDR3aa: CATSGQGGDNEQFF
v_gene: TRBV24-1
d_gene: TRBD1
abundance: few

CDR3aa: CSVESGSPRYNEQFF
v_gene: TRBV29-1
d_gene: NA
abundance: many

CDR3aa: CASSGSGKVTDTQYF
v_gene: TRBV5-4
d_gene: TRBD2
abundance: few